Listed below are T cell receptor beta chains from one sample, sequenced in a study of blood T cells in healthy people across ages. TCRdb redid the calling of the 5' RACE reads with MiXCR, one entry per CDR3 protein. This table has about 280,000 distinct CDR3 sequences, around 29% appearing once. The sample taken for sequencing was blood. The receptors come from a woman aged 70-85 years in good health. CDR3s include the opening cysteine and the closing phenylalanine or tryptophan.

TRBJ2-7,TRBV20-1,CSARWVYEQYF
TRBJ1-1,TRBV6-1,CASSDGTGRVPEAFF
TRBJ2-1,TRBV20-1,CSAREGQGLADSYNEQFF
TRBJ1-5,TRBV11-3,CASSSTGTGNKVRQPQHF
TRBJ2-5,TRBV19,CASSSGAQETQYF
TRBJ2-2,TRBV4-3,CASSQDPPPGELFF
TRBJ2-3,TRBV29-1,CSAVPAGGDTQYF
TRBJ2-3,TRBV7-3,CASSYAGADTQYF
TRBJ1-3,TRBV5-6,CASSSTLVSGNTIYF
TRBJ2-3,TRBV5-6,CASSPHGNSGRATQYF
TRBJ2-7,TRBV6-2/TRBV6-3,CASSFLRDVDSYEQYF
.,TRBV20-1,CSAKPPGQGEEQYF
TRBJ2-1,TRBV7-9,CASSFYYYNEQFF
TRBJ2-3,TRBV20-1,CSASGGDTDTQYF
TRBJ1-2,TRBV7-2,CASSLYRGDDGYTF
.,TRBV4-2,CASSRPETASHNEQFF
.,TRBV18,CASSVDIFEQFF
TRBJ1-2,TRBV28,CASSSQGGGYTF
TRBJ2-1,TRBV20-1,CSASPHRRGRGEQFF
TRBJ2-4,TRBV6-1,CTSLFDGAKNIQYF
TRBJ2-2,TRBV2,CASSVGNRGQSGGELFF
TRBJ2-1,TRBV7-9,CASSIPLAGKRYNEQFF
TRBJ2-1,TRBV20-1,CSAREARGSYNEQFF
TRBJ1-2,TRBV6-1,CASSDPFYGYTF
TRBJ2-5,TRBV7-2,CASSLGGNQETQYF
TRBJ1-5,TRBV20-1,CSAQGGRGKDSNQPQHF
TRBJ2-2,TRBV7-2,CASSSFSNTGELFF
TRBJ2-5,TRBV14,CASSQAPGTQETQYF
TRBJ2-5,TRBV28,CASSLGTAQYF
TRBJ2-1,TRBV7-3,CASSLTGGSSYNEQFF
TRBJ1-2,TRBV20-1,CSASYGLGYTF
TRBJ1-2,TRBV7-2,CASSLQGDRYGYTF
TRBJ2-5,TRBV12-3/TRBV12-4,CAGSTARENVQYF
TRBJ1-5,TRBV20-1,CSARDQWGGNQPQHF
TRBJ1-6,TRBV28,CASSSLIQGLSSSPLHF
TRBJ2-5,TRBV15,CATSPKGTLTETQYF
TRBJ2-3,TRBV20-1,CSARGQVSTDTQYF
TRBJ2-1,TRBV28,CASSLREQFF
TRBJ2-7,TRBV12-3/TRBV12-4,CASSQTRTGGNEQYF
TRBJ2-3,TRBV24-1,CATSDSGTGPDTQYF
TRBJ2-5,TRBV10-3,CAIRDRGLEGETQYF